This T cell receptor beta chain was observed in a study of long-term antiretroviral therapy in people with HIV. For this clone: The antigen remains undetermined.

It was version v3.0 of the immunoSEQ assay that was run at survey level. Repertoires were generated with immunoSEQ multiplex PCR, while TCRdb's copy carries only in-frame clones and drops some. The repertoire includes almost 30,000 clones, about 93% of them detected once, and around 6% sits in the top ten. Study results and caveats: Following ART, diversity rose but still fell short of transplant donor controls.

The material was unsorted PBMCs, obtained around 6.5 years after starting antiretroviral therapy. This receptor was obtained from a woman between 40 and 55 years old with HIV.

The CDR3 coding sequence is TGTGCCAGCACCCCAGGCAACACCATATATTTT. It encodes CASTPGNTIYF. J is TRBJ1-3 and V is TRBV28; D unclear. Germline V CDR1 and CDR2: MDHEN, SYDVKM. The CDR3 extends over 11 amino acids. Trimming removed 7 bases from V and 7 bases from J, with 8 bases in between.